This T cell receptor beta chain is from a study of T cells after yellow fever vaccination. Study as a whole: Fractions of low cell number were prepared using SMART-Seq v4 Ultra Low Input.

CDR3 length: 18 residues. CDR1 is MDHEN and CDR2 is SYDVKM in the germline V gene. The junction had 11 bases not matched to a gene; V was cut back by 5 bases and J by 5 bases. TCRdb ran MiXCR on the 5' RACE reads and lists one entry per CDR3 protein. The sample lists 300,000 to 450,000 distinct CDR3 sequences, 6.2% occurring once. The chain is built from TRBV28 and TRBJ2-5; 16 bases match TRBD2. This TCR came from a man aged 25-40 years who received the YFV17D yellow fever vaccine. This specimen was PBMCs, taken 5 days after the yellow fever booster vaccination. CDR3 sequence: CASSPGTSGRAIMETQYF. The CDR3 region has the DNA TGTGCCAGCAGTCCCGGGACTAGCGGGAGGGCCATTATGGAGACCCAGTACTTC. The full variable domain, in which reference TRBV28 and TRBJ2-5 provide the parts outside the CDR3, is DVKVTQSSRYLVKRTGEKVFLECVQDMDHENMFWYRQDPGLGLRLIYFSYDVKMKEKGDIPEGYSVSREKKERFSLILESASTNQTSMYLCASSPGTSGRAIMETQYFGPGTRLLVL.